Listed below are T cell receptor beta chains from one sample, sequenced in a study of shared clonotypes between healthy human individuals. Only in-frame clones appear in the TCRdb table, and some are missing; sequencing was by immunoSEQ multiplex PCR. The table has around 2,000,000 clones, 85% to 95% seen once. Sequencing input: naive CD4+ T cells sorted from blood. These receptor sequences come from a man between 18 and 29 years old in good health. Each CDR3 is given with its conserved first and last residue. D genes are given only for firm matches. A row's size may be missing; if present it is once, few, many or a size class.

TRBV9	TRBJ1-1	.	once	TGTGCCAGCAGCCCGCTTCCTGGGGCAAGAGCGACTGAAGCTTTCTTT	CASSPLPGARATEAFF
TRBV4-1	TRBJ1-6	TRBD1	.	TGCGCCAGCAGCCTCCCCGGAACAGGGGGCTCGAAGCTGGGGACCCTCCACTTT	CASSLPGTGGSKLGTLHF
TRBV6-5	TRBJ2-5	TRBD2	once	TGTGCCAGCAGTTACGATCCTAGCGGGGTCCAAGAGACCCAGTACTTC	CASSYDPSGVQETQYF
TRBV10-3	TRBJ2-3	.	.	TGTGCCATCAGTGACGGGGGCACTACAGATACGCAGTATTTT	CAISDGGTTDTQYF
TRBV10-3	TRBJ2-3	TRBD1	.	TGTGCCATCAGTTGGGACAGAAGCACAGATACGCAGTATTTT	CAISWDRSTDTQYF
TRBV6-5	TRBJ1-1	.	.	TGTGCCAGCAGTCTTGGACAAGGCCTTAACACTGAAGCTTTCTTT	CASSLGQGLNTEAFF
TRBV18	TRBJ2-7	.	.	TGTGCCAGCTCACCATCGCGACAGACCTACGAGCAGTACTTC	CASSPSRQTYEQYF
TRBV9	TRBJ2-1	TRBD2	once	TGTGCCAGCAGCCCAGCGGGCGGGAGCTCCTACAATGAGCAGTTCTTC	CASSPAGGSSYNEQFF
TRBV2	TRBJ2-7	.	.	TGTGCCAGCAGTGGGTGGGAAGGGGTGGCCGAGCAGTACTTC	CASSGWEGVAEQYF
TRBV7-3	TRBJ2-3	.	.	TGTGCCAGCAGCCCCGGACAGAACACAGATACGCAGTATTTT	CASSPGQNTDTQYF
TRBV6-5	TRBJ2-1	.	.	TGTGCCACCACTGGTATACGAGAGCAGTTCTTC	CATTGIREQFF
TRBV7-9	TRBJ2-5	TRBD2	.	TGTGCCAGCAGCTTCTCGTGGGAGGGCCGTACGGAGACCCAGTACTTC	CASSFSWEGRTETQYF
TRBV27	TRBJ1-6	TRBD1	.	TGTGCCAGCAGTTCACTACAGGGGATGCATTCACCCCTCCACTTT	CASSSLQGMHSPLHF
TRBV2	TRBJ1-2	TRBD1	.	TGTGCCAGCAGGGGGGACAGTTATGGCTACACCTTC	CASRGDSYGYTF
TRBV5-5	TRBJ2-7	.	.	TGTGCCAGCAGCTTCAAAAACAGGGAAGCGCAGTACTTC	CASSFKNREAQYF
TRBV7-2	TRBJ1-2	TRBD1	.	TGTGCCAGCAGCTCTGGACAGGGGGCCTATGGCTACACCTTC	CASSSGQGAYGYTF
TRBV5-1	TRBJ1-5	.	.	TGCGCCAGCAGCTTGAACACCGGGACCAATCAGCCCCAGCATTTT	CASSLNTGTNQPQHF
TRBV5-1	TRBJ1-6	TRBD1	once	TGCGCCAGCAGCCGGGACAGGGCCCTAGGGGGGCCCCTCCACTTT	CASSRDRALGGPLHF
TRBV30	TRBJ2-7	.	.	TGTGCCTGGAGTGTACCACGCCGCGAGCAGTACTTC	CAWSVPRREQYF
TRBV5-1	TRBJ2-1	TRBD1	.	TGCGCCAGCAGCTTGGAAGGGGGCCATCCCTACAATGAGCAGTTCTTC	CASSLEGGHPYNEQFF
TRBV4-1	TRBJ2-3	.	.	TGCGCCAGCAGTCGTGGTTCAGATACGCAGTATTTT	CASSRGSDTQYF
TRBV6-6	TRBJ2-2	TRBD1	.	TGTGCCAGCAGTTACGACAGGGTCACCGGGGAGCTGTTTTTT	CASSYDRVTGELFF
TRBV28	TRBJ2-7	.	.	TGTGCCAGCAGTTTCCATGGTTACAGGGAGATAATCTACGAGCAGTACTTC	CASSFHGYREIIYEQYF
TRBV7-2	TRBJ2-7	.	.	TGTGCCAGCAGTCACAGCCTATCGGGGAGGCCTTTCTACTTC	CASSHSLSGRPFYF
TRBV4-2	TRBJ2-3	.	.	TGTGCCAGCAGCCAAGTGACCTCCGGAGATACGCAGTATTTT	CASSQVTSGDTQYF
TRBV18	TRBJ1-5	.	.	TGTGCCAGCTCCCCCATTAACAGTGCCAATCAGCCCCAGCATTTT	CASSPINSANQPQHF